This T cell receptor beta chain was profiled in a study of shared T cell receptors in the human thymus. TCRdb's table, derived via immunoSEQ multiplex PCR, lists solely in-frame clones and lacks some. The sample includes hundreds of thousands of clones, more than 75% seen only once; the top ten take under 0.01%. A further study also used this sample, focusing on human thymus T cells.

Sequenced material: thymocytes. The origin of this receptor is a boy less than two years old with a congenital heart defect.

CDR3 sequence: CASSSGEEGEKLFF. CDR3 in DNA: TGCGCCAGCAGTTCCGGGGAAGAAGGTGAAAAACTGTTTTTT. This chain links TRBV5-1 with TRBJ1-4, with D unresolved. There are 14 residues in the CDR3. Trimming left V 5 bases short and J 7 bases short, with 15 bases between. The V gene's germline CDR1 is SGHRS and CDR2 YFSETQ.